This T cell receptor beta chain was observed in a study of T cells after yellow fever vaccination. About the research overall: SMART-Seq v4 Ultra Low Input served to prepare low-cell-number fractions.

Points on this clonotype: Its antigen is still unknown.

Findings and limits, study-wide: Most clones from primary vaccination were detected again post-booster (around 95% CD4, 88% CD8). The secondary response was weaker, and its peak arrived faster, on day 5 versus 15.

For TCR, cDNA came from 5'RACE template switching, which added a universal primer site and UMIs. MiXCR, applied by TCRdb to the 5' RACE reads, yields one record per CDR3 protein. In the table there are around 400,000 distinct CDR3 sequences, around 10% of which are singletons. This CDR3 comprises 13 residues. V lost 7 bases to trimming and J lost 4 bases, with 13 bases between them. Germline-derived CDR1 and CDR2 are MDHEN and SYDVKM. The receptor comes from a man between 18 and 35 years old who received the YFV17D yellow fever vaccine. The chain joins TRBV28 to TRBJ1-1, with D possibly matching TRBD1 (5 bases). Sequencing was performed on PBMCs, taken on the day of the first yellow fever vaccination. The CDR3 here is CASTLQGTTEAFF. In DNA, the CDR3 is TGTGCCAGCACCCTTCAGGGAACCACTGAAGCTTTCTTT.